This record covers a single T cell receptor beta chain. This sample is part of a study of technical replicates of blood from four donors. Method: immunoSEQ multiplex PCR; TCRdb's copy keeps in-frame clones and lacks some. Of 84,000 or so clones in the sample, 93% are singletons; the top ten hold 0.24%. The V gene's germline CDR1 is MNHNS and CDR2 SASEGT. CDR3 length: 14 residues. V shed 6 bases, J shed 1 base, and the junction held 4 bases outside the gene matches. Sequencing was carried out using T cells isolated from PBMCs. This rearrangement joins TRBV6-1 to TRBJ2-7; TRBD2 aligns across 9 bases. This receptor was taken from a human donor in good health. CDR3 sequence reads: CASRETSGSYEQYF. The CDR3 DNA reads TGTGCCAGCAGGGAGACTAGCGGTTCCTACGAGCAGTACTTC.